The clone carrying this T cell receptor beta chain has more than one count but fewer than ten. Trimming left V 5 bases short and J 2 bases short, with 6 bases between. CDR3 length: 13 residues. The record originates from a study of T cells of healthy individuals. TCRdb re-derived calls from the 5' RACE reads in MiXCR, one entry per CDR3 protein. Of 63,000 or so distinct CDR3 sequences in the sample, about a sixth were seen once. The chain joins TRBV12-3 or TRBV12-4 to TRBJ2-2; D is unclear. The clonotype comes from a human donor in good health. The CDR3, as DNA: TGTGCCAGCAGTCCACCAAACACCGGGGAGCTGTTTTTT. Translating gives CASSPPNTGELFF.